This entry concerns a single T cell receptor beta chain. Method: immunoSEQ multiplex PCR; TCRdb's copy keeps in-frame clones and lacks some. In the table there are some 320,000 clones, approximately 89% of which are singletons. Cohort assignment relied on participant-reported clinical history. The data belong to a study of blood T cell repertoires in COVID-19. Study-wide background: COVID-19 samples, acute and convalescent, were from the United States, Italy and Spain.

Specimen: PBMCs or T cells enriched from blood (not recorded which). This receptor was taken from a woman aged 45 to 65 who had been exposed to COVID-19.

In DNA form, the CDR3 reads TGTGCCAGCAGCTTACTAGCGGGGGGGCCCAATGAGCAGTTCTTC. Encoded protein: CASSLLAGGPNEQFF. The chain recombines TRBV7-9 with TRBJ2-1, with 12 bases fitting TRBD2. The germline V gene encodes CDR1 SEHNR and CDR2 FQNEAQ (reference sequence). The CDR3 loop spans 15 amino acids. V shed 2 bases, J shed 6 bases, and the junction held 2 bases outside the gene matches.